This T cell receptor beta chain was recovered during a study of blood T cell repertoires in COVID-19. Original processing notes: Amplifying reference gene primers gave estimates of nucleated cell counts. Assay used: immunoSEQ multiplex PCR; TCRdb lists only in-frame clones, some missing. V, J and clone size derive from that table, while D and trimming were established from the DNA sequence. The sample holds 200,000 to 300,000 clones, approximately 80% seen once. CDR3 size: 14 residues. CDR1 and CDR2 from the germline V gene are MDHEN and SYDVKM. The junction had 4 bases not matched to a gene; V was cut back by 3 bases and J by 2 bases.

The TCR sequence derives from a woman aged 55-70 years with active or convalescent COVID-19. The material sequenced was peripheral blood. The genes are TRBV28 and TRBJ2-7; 7 bases match TRBD1. The CDR3 coding sequence is TGTGCCAGCAGTTTTGCGGACAGGACCTACGAGCAGTACGTC. This sequence encodes CASSFADRTYEQYV.